The 9 T cell receptor beta chains presented below share a single source sample, sequenced in a study of blood T cells in healthy people across ages. Using a J-beta primer mix together with a sample-barcoded 5' primer, a second PCR was run for roughly 6 to 11 cycles. TCRdb recomputed calls from the 5' RACE reads with MiXCR, one row per CDR3 protein. The sample gives 450,000 to 600,000 distinct CDR3 sequences, about 27% of which show up once; approximately 3.3% is in the top ten. The same sample was also used in a study of T cells of mothers and their children.

The specimen was blood. All receptors derive from a boy aged 2 to 10 in good health.

The gene calls are TRBV2 and TRBJ2-4; unclear D gene. This CDR3 comprises 15 residues. V was clipped by 7 bases and J by 2 bases, with 15 bases between them. Germline CDR1 is SNHLY and CDR2 is FYNNEI. CDR3 bases: TGTGCCAGCAAGGATAGGGTGCCGACCAAAAACATTCAGTACTTC. Translated, it gives CASKDRVPTKNIQYF.

The chain links TRBV4-1 to TRBJ1-4; D is perhaps TRBD1 (5 bases). The germline gives CDR1 MGHRA, CDR2 YSYEKL. The CDR3 runs to 15 residues. Trimming pared 0 bases from V and 7 bases from J, leaving 12 bases between. DNA for the CDR3: TGCGCCAGCAGCCAAGAAGGCAGGGTGGGTGAAAAACTGTTTTTT. Its translation: CASSQEGRVGEKLFF.

This clonotype showed up just once. Lacking the conserved final phenylalanine or tryptophan, this CDR3 likely reflects a read error. J is TRBJ2-5 and V is TRBV4-3; 12 positions match TRBD2. Gene TRBJ2-1 matches the end of the DNA better, so the J call may be wrong. The CDR3 has 14 residues. The germline gives CDR1 LGHNA, CDR2 YSLEER. The CDR3 DNA reads TGCGCCAGCAGCCAGGGACTAGCGGGCAATGAGCAGTTCCTC. Translation: CASSQGLAGNEQFL.

About this clonotype: Mismatch with germline at one junction end may stem from a read error. The chain couples TRBV12-3 or TRBV12-4 to TRBJ1-2; TRBD1 matches 8 bases. The CDR3 length is 15 residues. As DNA, the CDR3 is TGTGCCGGCAGTTTAGCGTCAGGGGGCAATTCGGGCTACACCTTC. Its protein product is CAGSLASGGNSGYTF.

This chain joins TRBV27 and TRBJ2-2, with TRBD2 as a possible D gene (6 bases). This CDR3 contains 15 residues. Germline CDR1 reads MNHEY; CDR2 reads SMNVEV (reference sequence). Trimming took off 7 bases at V and 5 bases at J, with 17 bases between the two ends. In nucleotides, the CDR3 is TGTGCCAGCACCGATGGGGGGACGGAAACCGGGGAGCTGTTTTTT. Encoded protein: CASTDGGTETGELFF.

The rearrangement joins TRBV6-2 or TRBV6-3 to TRBJ2-7; D tentatively fits TRBD1 or TRBD2 (5 bases each). The V end was cut by 4 bases, the J end by 3 bases, with 19 bases between. Germline V gene data show CDR1 as MNHEY and CDR2 as SVGEGT. The CDR3 is 16 amino acids. DNA for the CDR3: TGTGCCAGCAGTTTCTTTTACCGGGACCCAATCTACGAGCAGTACTTC. It codes for CASSFFYRDPIYEQYF.

The V call is TRBV10-3, the J call TRBJ2-5; D is possibly TRBD2 (6 bases). From germline, CDR1 is ENHRY and CDR2 SYGVKD. Trimming took 3 bases from V and 3 from J, leaving 14 bases between them. CDR3 length equals 15 residues. The CDR3 region is CAISELGLSKETQYF. CDR3 nucleotide sequence: TGTGCCATCAGTGAACTGGGACTCTCAAAAGAGACCCAGTACTTC.

The rearrangement links TRBV7-3 to TRBJ2-2, with 7 bases matching TRBD1. The CDR3 extends over 14 amino acids. Germline loops: CDR1 SGHTA, CDR2 FQGTGA. The V gene end was trimmed by 5 bases and the J gene end by 6 bases; junction bases not matched to a gene: 6. The CDR3 is CASSPDRVAGELFF. The CDR3 nucleotides read TGTGCCAGCAGCCCCGACAGGGTAGCCGGGGAGCTGTTTTTT. The whole variable domain, remainder taken from reference TRBV7-3 and TRBJ2-2, is GAGVSQTPSNKVTEKGKYVELRCDPISGHTALYWYRQSLGQGPEFLIYFQGTGAADDSGLPNDRFFAVRPEGSVSTLKIQRTERGDSAVYLCASSPDRVAGELFFGEGSRLTVL.

V and J are TRBV7-6 and TRBJ2-7, with D maybe TRBD1 (6 bases). CDR1 and CDR2 (germline): SGHVS, FNYEAQ. V lost 1 base and J 4 bases, leaving 14 bases between the germline ends. The CDR3 extends over 15 amino acids. The CDR3 DNA follows: TGTGCCAGCAGCTTAGACGGCAGGGGATCATACGAGCAGTACTTC. Encoded protein: CASSLDGRGSYEQYF.